This TCR beta chain derives from a study of blood T cell repertoires in COVID-19. Study at large: The origin of the acute and convalescent COVID-19 samples was the United States, Italy and Spain. T cells, B-cell-depleted T cells, or PBMCs provided the cDNA or gDNA that served as material.

As originally analysed: Estimated nucleated cell counts came from reference gene primer amplification. Here immunoSEQ multiplex PCR was the method, and the copy in TCRdb shows in-frame clones only, minus some. From that table come the V and J calls and clone size; the DNA was used to work out D and trimming. There are about 260,000 clones in the sample; about 88% occur only once, and approximately 2% lies in the top ten. The CDR3 runs 15 residues. Germline V lookup: CDR1 SGHVS, CDR2 FQNEAQ. The V end lost 1 base, the J end lost 11 bases, and 17 bases lay between the germline ends. The chain has TRBV7-8 and TRBJ1-4, with D tentatively TRBD1 (6 bases). This TCR derives from a man aged 25 to 45 with active or convalescent COVID-19. Material for sequencing was peripheral blood. CDR3 in amino acids: CASSLGEGTMGKLFF. DNA of the CDR3: TGTGCCAGCAGCTTAGGGGAGGGGACAATGGGGAAACTGTTTTTT.